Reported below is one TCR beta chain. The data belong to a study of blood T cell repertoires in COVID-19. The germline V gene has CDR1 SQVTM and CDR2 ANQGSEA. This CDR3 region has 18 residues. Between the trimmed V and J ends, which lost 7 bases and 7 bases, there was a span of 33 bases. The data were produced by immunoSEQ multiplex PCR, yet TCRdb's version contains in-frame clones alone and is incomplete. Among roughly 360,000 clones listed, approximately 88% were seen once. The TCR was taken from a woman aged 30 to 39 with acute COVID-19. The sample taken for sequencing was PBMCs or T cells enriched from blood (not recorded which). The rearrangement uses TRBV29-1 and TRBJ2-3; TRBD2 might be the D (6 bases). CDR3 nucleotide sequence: TGCAGCGGTGCGGGACCTGTGCAAAGACGGGGTGGGGGGTATACGCAGTATTTT. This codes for CSGAGPVQRRGGGYTQYF.